This T cell receptor (beta chain) was captured in a study of CD8 T cells in Susac syndrome. On the study more broadly: When their blood was taken, patients with Susac syndrome were therapy-naive, taking corticosteroids, or taking intravenous immunoglobulin alone.

Patients with Susac syndrome met diagnostic criteria that were recently defined for definite or probable disease. This CDR3 region has 16 residues. The germline CDR1 and CDR2 sequences are SGHRS and YFSETQ. V was clipped by 6 bases and J by 8 bases, with 26 bases between them. Random-hexamer reverse transcription was applied to about 0.5 to 1 ug RNA. An immunoSEQ multiplex PCR generated amplified TCR beta CDR3 products spanning 54 Vbeta and 13 Jbeta. MiXCR, run by TCRdb on the immunoSEQ multiplex PCR reads, gives a single entry per CDR3 protein. The sample lists some 96,000 distinct CDR3 sequences, around 94% occurring once.

The material sequenced was CD4+ T cells from PBMCs. The rearrangement links TRBV5-1 to TRBJ1-2; perhaps TRBD1 as D (5 bases). The TCR originated in a human donor with Susac syndrome. CDR3 loop: CASNPQPGPGGRGYTF. CDR3 DNA sequence: TGCGCCAGCAACCCCCAACCAGGGCCGGGGGGTCGAGGCTACACCTTC. Filled out from reference TRBV5-1 and TRBJ1-2, the complete variable domain reads KAGVTQTPRYLIKTRGQQVTLSCSPISGHRSVSWYQQTPGQGLQFLFEYFSETQRNKGNFPGRFSGRQFSNSRSEMNVSTLELGDSALYLCASNPQPGPGGRGYTFGSGTRLTVV.